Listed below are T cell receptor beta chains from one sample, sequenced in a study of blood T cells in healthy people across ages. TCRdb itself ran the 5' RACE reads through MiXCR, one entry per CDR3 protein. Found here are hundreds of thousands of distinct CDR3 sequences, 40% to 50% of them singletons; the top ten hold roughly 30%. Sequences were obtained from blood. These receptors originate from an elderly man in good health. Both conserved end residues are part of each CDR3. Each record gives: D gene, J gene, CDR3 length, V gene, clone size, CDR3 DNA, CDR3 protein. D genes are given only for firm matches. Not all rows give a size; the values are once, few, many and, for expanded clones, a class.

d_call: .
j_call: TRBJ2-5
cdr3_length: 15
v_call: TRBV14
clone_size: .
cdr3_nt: TGTGCCAGCAGCCCCGAGACTGTCCCCGGGAATGAGCAGTACTTC
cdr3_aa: CASSPETVPGNEQYF

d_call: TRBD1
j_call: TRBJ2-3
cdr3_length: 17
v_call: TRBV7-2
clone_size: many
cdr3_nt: TGTGCCAGCAGCTATGGACGACAGGGAGTTAGGGCAGATACGCAGTATTTT
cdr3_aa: CASSYGRQGVRADTQYF

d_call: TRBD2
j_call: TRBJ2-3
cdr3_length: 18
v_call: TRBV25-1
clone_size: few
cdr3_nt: TGTGCCAGCAGTGACCCAGGGACTAGCGGGGGGGCAGGGGATACGCAGTATTTT
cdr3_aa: CASSDPGTSGGAGDTQYF

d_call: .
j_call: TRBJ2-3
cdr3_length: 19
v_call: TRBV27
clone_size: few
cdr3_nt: TGTGCCAGCAGTTTCGAACGGTCTTGGGTCGGGGGCTCCACAGATACGCAGTATTTT
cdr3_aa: CASSFERSWVGGSTDTQYF

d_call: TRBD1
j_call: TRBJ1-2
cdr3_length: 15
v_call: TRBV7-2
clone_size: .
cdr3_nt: TGTGCCAGCAGCTTATCCGGGACAGAGTACTATGGCTACACCTTC
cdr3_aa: CASSLSGTEYYGYTF

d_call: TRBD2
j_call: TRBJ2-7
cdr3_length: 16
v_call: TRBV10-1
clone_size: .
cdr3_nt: TGCGCCAGCAGTGAGGGCGGTGGCGGGAGATTAAACGAGCAGTACTTC
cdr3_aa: CASSEGGGGRLNEQYF

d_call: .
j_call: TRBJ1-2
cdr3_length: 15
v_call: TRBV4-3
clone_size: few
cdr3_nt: TGCGCCAGCAGCCAAGGGATCGCGGGTCGGGGGGGCTACACCTTC
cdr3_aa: CASSQGIAGRGGYTF

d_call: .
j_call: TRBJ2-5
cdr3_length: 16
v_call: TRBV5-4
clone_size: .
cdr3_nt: TGTGCCAGCAGCTTGAAGATATCGGGGCAGCAAGAGACCCAGTACTTC
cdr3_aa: CASSLKISGQQETQYF

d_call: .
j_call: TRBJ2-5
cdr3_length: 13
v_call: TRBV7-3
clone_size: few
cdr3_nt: TGTGCCAGCAGCCTATGGGACAAAGAGACCCAGTACTTC
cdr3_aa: CASSLWDKETQYF

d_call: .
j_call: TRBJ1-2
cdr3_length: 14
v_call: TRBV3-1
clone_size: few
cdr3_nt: TGTGCCAGCAGCCATGTTCTAGGATCCTATGGCTACACCTTC
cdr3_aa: CASSHVLGSYGYTF

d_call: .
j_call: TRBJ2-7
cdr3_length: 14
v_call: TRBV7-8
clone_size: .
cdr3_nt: TGTGCCAGTTTGTTGGGCAGTTTCTCCTACGAGCAGTACTTC
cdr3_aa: CASLLGSFSYEQYF

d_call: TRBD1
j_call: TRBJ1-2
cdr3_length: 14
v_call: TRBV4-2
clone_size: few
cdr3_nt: TGTGCCAGCAGCCAAACCCGGGACAGAAAAGGCTACACCTTC
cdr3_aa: CASSQTRDRKGYTF

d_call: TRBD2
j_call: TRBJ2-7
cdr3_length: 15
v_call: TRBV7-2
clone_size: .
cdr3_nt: TGTGCCAGCAGCCTAAGGCGGGGGAACCTATACGAGCAGTACTTC
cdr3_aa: CASSLRRGNLYEQYF

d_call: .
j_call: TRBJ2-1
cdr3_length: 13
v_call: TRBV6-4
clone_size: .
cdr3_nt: TGTGCCTGCAGTGTAGAGTCGGGCAATGAGCAGTTCTTC
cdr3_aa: CACSVESGNEQFF

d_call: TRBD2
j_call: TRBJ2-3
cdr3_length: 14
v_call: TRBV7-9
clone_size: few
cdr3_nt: TGTGCCAGCAGCGTCGGGGCGGGGGCAGATACGCAGTATTTT
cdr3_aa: CASSVGAGADTQYF

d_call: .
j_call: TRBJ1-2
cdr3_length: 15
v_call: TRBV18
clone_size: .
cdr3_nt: TGTGCCAGCTCACAGAGACCGGGTTCTGGTGATGGCTACACCTTC
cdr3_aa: CASSQRPGSGDGYTF

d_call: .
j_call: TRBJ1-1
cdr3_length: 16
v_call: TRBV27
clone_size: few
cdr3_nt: TGTGCCAGCAGTTCCACTTATCCGGGTCTCGGGACTGAAGCTTTCTTT
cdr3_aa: CASSSTYPGLGTEAFF

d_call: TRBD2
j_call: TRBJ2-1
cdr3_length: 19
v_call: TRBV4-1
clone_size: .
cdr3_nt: TGCGCCAGCAGCCAAGATTTGTCTAGCGGGATTCCAAGCTACAATGAGCAGTTCTTC
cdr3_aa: CASSQDLSSGIPSYNEQFF

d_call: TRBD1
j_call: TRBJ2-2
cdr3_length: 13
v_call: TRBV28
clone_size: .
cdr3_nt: TGTGCCAGCAGCGGACAGGTATCCGGGGAGCTGTTTTTT
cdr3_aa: CASSGQVSGELFF

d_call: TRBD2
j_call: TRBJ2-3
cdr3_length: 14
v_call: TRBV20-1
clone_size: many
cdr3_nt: TGCAGTGCAGGGACTAGCGGGTACACAGATACGCAGTATTTT
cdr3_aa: CSAGTSGYTDTQYF

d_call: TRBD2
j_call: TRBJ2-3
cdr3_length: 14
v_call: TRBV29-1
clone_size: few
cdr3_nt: TGCAGCGTATATACTAGCGTTGGCACAGATACGCAGTATTTT
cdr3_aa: CSVYTSVGTDTQYF

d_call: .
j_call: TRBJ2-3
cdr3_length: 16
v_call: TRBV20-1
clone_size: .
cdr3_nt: TGCAGTGCTTCACCTACGGGGTGGGGGTTATCAGATACGCAGTATTTT
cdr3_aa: CSASPTGWGLSDTQYF

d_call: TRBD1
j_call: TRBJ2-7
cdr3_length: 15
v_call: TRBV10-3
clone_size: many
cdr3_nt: TGTGCCATCAGGGACCGGGACAGGAGCTCTTACGAGCAGTACTTC
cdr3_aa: CAIRDRDRSSYEQYF

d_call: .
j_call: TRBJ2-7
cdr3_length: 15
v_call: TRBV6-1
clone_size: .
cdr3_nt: TGTGCCAGCAGTGAAGATCCAGGGTCCTACAATGAGCAGTACTTC
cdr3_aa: CASSEDPGSYNEQYF

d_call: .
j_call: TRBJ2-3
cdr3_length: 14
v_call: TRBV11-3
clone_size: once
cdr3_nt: TGTGCCAGCAGCACGCGGGGCGTTGCAGATACGCAGTATTTT
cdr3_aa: CASSTRGVADTQYF

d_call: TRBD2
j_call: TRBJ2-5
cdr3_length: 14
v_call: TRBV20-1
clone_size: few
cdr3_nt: TGCAGTGCTAACCGGGGGGGGGCGAGTGAGACCCAGTACTTC
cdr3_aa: CSANRGGASETQYF

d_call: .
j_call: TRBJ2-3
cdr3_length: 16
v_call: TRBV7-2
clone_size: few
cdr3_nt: TGTGCCAGCAGACCCCCGTCGGCAGGGGGCACAGATACGCAGTATTTT
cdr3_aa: CASRPPSAGGTDTQYF

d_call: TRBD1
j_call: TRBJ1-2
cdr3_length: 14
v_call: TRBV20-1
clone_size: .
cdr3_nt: TGCAGTGCTTCGGGACAGGGGGTCGGCTATGGCTACACCTTC
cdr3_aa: CSASGQGVGYGYTF

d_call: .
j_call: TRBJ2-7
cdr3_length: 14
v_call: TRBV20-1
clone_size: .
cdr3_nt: TGCAGTGCTCAACAGGTTAGCCGTGCCTACGAGCAGTACTTC
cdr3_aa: CSAQQVSRAYEQYF

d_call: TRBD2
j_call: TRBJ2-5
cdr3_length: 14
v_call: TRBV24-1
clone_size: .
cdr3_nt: TGTGCCACCAGTGAAACTGGACTAGGAGGGACCCAGTACTTC
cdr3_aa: CATSETGLGGTQYF

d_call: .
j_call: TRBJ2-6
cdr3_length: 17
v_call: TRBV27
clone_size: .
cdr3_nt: TGTGCCAGCAGTCCACGAAGACAGATCTCTGGGGCCAACGTCCTGACTTTC
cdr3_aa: CASSPRRQISGANVLTF

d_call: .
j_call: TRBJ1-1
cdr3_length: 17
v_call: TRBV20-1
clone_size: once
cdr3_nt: TGCAGTGCTAGAGATGCCCAGGGTAGTTCCCGAAACACTGAAGCTTTCTTT
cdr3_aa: CSARDAQGSSRNTEAFF

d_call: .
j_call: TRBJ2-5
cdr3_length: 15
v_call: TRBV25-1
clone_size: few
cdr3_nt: TGTGCCAGCAGTGAAAGAGGAGGGGGGGGAGAGACCCAGTACTTC
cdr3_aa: CASSERGGGGETQYF

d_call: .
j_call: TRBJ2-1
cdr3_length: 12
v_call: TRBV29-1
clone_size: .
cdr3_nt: TGCAGCGCCGAAAAGGCGGGCAATGAGCAGTTCTTC
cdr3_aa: CSAEKAGNEQFF

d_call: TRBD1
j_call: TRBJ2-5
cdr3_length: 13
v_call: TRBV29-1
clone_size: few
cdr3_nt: TGCAGCGTTCGCAGGGGGCTTCGGGAGACCCAGTACTTC
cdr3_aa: CSVRRGLRETQYF

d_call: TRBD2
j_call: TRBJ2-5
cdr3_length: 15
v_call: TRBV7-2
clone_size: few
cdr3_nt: TGTGCCAGCACCCAAGGACTAGTATGGCAAGAGACCCAGTACTTC
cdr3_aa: CASTQGLVWQETQYF

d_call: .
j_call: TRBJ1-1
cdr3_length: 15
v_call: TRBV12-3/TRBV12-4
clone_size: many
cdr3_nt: TGTGCCAGCAGTTTAGGTGGCAGCAAGAACACTGAAGCTTTCTTT
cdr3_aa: CASSLGGSKNTEAFF

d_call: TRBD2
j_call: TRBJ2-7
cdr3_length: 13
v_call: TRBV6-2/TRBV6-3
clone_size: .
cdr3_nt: TGTGCCAGCAGTTACTCGCGGGGGAACGAGCAGTACTTC
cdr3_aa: CASSYSRGNEQYF

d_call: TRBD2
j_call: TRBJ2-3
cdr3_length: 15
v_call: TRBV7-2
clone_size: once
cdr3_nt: TGTGCCAGCAGCTGTCGAATAGCGGGGGGGGATACGCAGTATTTT
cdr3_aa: CASSCRIAGGDTQYF

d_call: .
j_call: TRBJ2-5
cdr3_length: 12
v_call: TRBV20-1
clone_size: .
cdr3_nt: TGCAGTGCAGGGGTCGGCCCTTGGGCCCAGTACTTC
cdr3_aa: CSAGVGPWAQYF

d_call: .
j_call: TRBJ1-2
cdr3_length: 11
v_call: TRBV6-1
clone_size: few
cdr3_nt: TGTGCCAGCAGTGAGATAGGTGGCTACACCTTC
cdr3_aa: CASSEIGGYTF

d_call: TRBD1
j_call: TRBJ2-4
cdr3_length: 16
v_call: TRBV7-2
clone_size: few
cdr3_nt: TGTGCCAGCAAACCCCGGACAGGGTCTGGCAAAAACATTCAGTACTTC
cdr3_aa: CASKPRTGSGKNIQYF

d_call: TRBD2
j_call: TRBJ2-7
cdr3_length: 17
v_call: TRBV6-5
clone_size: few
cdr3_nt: TGTGCCAGCAGTTACTCGTCTCTGGGACTAGCGGGAGGCGAGCAGTACTTC
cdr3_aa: CASSYSSLGLAGGEQYF

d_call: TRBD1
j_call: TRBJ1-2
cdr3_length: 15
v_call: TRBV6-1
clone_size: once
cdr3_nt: TGTGCCAGCAGTGTACGACAGGGGTTGGACTATGGCTACACCTTC
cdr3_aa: CASSVRQGLDYGYTF

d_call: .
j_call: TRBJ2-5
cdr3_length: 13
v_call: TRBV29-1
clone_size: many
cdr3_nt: TGCAGCGGAAGTGACGGCCTGCAAGAGACCCAGTACTTC
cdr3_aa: CSGSDGLQETQYF

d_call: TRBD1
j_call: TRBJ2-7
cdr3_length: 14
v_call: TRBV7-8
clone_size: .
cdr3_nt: TGTGCCAGCAGCTTTTGGACAGGGTCCTACGAGCAGTACTTC
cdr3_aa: CASSFWTGSYEQYF

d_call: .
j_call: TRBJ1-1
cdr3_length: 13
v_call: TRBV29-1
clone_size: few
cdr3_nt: TGCAGCGTTGAAGATAACAGGAACACTGAAGCTTTCTTT
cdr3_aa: CSVEDNRNTEAFF

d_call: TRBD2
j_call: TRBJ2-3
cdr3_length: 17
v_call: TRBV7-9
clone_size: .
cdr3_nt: TGTGCCAGCAGCTTAAGTGCTAGCGGGGGATCCACAGATACGCAGTATTTT
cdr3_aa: CASSLSASGGSTDTQYF

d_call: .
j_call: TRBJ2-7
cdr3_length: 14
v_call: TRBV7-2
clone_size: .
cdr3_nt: TGTGCCAGCAGTAGGGACCGCTCCTACAATGAGCAGTACTTC
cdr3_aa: CASSRDRSYNEQYF

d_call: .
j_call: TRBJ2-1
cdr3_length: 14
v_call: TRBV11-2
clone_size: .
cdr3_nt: TGTGCCAGCAGCTTAGGCCCTACGAGTCATGAGCAGTTCTTC
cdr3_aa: CASSLGPTSHEQFF

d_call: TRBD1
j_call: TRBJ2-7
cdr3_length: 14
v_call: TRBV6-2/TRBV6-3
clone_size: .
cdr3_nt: TGTGCCAGCAGACCTACAGGGGCGGGCAACGAGCAGTACTTC
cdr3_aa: CASRPTGAGNEQYF

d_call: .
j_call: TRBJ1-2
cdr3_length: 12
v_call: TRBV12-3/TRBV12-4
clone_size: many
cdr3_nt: TGTGCCAGCTCCCCGGGGGGCTATGGCTACACCTTC
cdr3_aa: CASSPGGYGYTF

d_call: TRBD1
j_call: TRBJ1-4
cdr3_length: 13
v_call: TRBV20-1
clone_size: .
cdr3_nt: TGCAGTGCCCAGGACAGGGGGCGTGAAAAACTGTTTTTT
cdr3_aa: CSAQDRGREKLFF

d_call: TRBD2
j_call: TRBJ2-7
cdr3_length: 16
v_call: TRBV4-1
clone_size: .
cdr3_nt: TGCGCCAGCAGCCACCACCGGGGGGAAGGGACCTACGAGCAGTACTTC
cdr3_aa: CASSHHRGEGTYEQYF

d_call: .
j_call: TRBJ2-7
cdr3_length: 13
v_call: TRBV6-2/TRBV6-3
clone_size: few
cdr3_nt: TGTGCCAGCAGTTTCGGACACACCTACGAGCAGTACTTC
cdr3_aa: CASSFGHTYEQYF

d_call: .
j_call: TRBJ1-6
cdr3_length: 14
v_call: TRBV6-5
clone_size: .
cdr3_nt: TGTGCCAGCAAACAGGGATGGGATAATTCACCCCCCCACTTT
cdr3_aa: CASKQGWDNSPPHF

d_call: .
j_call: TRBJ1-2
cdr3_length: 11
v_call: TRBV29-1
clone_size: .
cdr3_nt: TGCAGCGTTCCGGACCCCTATGGCTACACCTTC
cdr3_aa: CSVPDPYGYTF

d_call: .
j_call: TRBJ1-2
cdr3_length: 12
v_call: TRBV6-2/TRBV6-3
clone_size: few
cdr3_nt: TGTGCCAGCGGCGGGACATACATTTTCTACACCTTC
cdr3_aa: CASGGTYIFYTF